These 5 T cell receptor beta chains originate from one sample sequenced in a study of control samples from healthy donors and cancer patients. The table came from immunoSEQ multiplex PCR; TCRdb's copy has only in-frame clones and leaves some out. Of tens of thousands of clones in the sample, approximately 82% were seen once. Specimen: PBMCs. All receptors derive from a man aged 60 to 75 with head and neck cancer.

The V call is TRBV6-5, the J call TRBJ2-1, with TRBD2 matching over 7 bases. This CDR3 is built from 14 residues. CDR1 MNHEY and CDR2 SVGAGI come from the germline V gene. V shed 2 bases and J 12 bases; nucleotides not matched to a gene: 10. CDR3 region: CASSYGRASGGQFF. For the CDR3, the DNA is TGTGCCAGCAGTTACGGAAGGGCTAGCGGTGGGCAGTTCTTC.

This clone appeared a few times. V is TRBV18 and J is TRBJ2-7; D is undetermined. Germline CDR1 and CDR2: KGHSH and LQKENI. The CDR3 runs to 13 residues. The V gene lost 3 bases and the J gene lost 5 bases, with 11 bases spanning the gap. The CDR3 DNA sequence: TGTGCCAGCTCACCTCGCAGTTCCGACGAGCAGTACTTC. Amino acids: CASSPRSSDEQYF.

The chain uses TRBV30 and TRBJ1-5; possible D gene TRBD1, 5 bases. The CDR3 sequence is 16 residues long. The ends were cut back, 0 bases at V and 1 base at J, with 13 bases in the middle. Per the germline V gene, CDR1 is GTSNPN and CDR2 is SVGIG (reference sequence). In DNA, the CDR3 is TGTGCCTGGAGTGTACCCAGGGCCGCCAGCAATCAGCCCCAGCATTTT. This sequence encodes CAWSVPRAASNQPQHF.

This clone was seen a few times. V and J are TRBV10-1 and TRBJ2-1; TRBD2 matches at 13 bases. CDR3 length: 16 amino acids. From germline, CDR1 is WNHNN and CDR2 SYGVQD (reference sequence). V shed 6 bases and J 6 bases; nucleotides not matched to a gene: 8. The CDR3 coding sequence is TGCGCCAGCAGCGAACTAGCGGGAGGGGAGGGCAATGAGCAGTTCTTC. Protein: CASSELAGGEGNEQFF.

The V gene is TRBV18, the J gene TRBJ1-5; D gene unclear. Germline V lookup: CDR1 KGHSH, CDR2 LQKENI. V lost 0 bases and J 0 bases, leaving 3 bases between the germline ends. The CDR3 extends over 14 amino acids. The CDR3 protein is CASSPPYSNQPQHF. The CDR3 DNA reads TGTGCCAGCTCACCACCGTATAGCAATCAGCCCCAGCATTTT.